This entry concerns a single TCR beta chain. The authors' processing: Estimates of nucleated cell counts were drawn from the amplification of reference gene primers. Profiling relied on immunoSEQ multiplex PCR, and the TCRdb table lists in-frame clones only, not all of them. V and J calls and clone size are as listed in that table; D and trimming were resolved from the DNA. The sample lists some 110,000 clones, roughly four fifths seen once, with 4% to 6% in the top ten. The entry originates in a study of blood T cell repertoires in COVID-19. On the study more broadly: T cells, B-cell-depleted T cells, or PBMCs supplied cDNA or gDNA.

The germline CDR1 and CDR2 sequences are LGHNA and YSLEER. With 0 bases clipped from V and 0 bases from J, the junction kept 11 bases outside the gene matches. This CDR3 has 19 residues. The V and J genes are TRBV4-3 and TRBJ2-1; TRBD1 matches at 7 bases. Sequenced material: peripheral blood. The receptor comes from a man aged 55 to 70 with acute or convalescent COVID-19. The CDR3 bases are TGCGCCAGCAGCCAAGACCGTACAGGGGCAGCTACCTCCTACAATGAGCAGTTCTTC. It is translated as CASSQDRTGAATSYNEQFF.